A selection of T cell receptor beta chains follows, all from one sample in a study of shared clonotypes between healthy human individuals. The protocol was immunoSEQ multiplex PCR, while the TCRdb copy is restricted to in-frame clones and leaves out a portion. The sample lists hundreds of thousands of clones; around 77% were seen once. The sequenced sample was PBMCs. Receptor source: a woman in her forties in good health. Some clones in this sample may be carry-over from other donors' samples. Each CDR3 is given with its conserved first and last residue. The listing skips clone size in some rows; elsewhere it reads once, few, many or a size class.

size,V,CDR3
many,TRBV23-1,CASSPRTGCAHEQYF
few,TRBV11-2,CASSFSRDEGAFF
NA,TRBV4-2,CASSQDTAPGNRPQHF
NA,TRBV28,CASSLRGAGDNEQYF
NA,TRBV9,CASSGSVITDTQYF
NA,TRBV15,CATSRDTGLVVDEQFF
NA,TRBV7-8,CASSLGRGPNQPQHF
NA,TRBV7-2,CASSTTGQRNTEAFF
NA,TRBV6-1,CASSARTGLYGYTF
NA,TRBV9,CASSGGAGYDETQYF
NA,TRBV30,CAWSVQGITSPLHF
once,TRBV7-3,CASSLWPAGYTGELFF
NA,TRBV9,CASSVARATGELFF
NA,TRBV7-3,CASSLSISEGPYNEQFF
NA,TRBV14,CASSPRQGETQYF
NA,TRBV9,CASSAGLAGGGETQYF
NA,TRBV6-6,CASRSGAGYEQYF
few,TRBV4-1,CASSQGPLSSGRAGRDTQYF
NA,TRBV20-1,CSAFPRQQFF
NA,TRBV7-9,CASSFDRGHEKLFF
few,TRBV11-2,CASSKLTEYYGYTF
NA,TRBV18,CASSRNEPGLPETQYF
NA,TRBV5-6,CASSLVSGNGRETQYF